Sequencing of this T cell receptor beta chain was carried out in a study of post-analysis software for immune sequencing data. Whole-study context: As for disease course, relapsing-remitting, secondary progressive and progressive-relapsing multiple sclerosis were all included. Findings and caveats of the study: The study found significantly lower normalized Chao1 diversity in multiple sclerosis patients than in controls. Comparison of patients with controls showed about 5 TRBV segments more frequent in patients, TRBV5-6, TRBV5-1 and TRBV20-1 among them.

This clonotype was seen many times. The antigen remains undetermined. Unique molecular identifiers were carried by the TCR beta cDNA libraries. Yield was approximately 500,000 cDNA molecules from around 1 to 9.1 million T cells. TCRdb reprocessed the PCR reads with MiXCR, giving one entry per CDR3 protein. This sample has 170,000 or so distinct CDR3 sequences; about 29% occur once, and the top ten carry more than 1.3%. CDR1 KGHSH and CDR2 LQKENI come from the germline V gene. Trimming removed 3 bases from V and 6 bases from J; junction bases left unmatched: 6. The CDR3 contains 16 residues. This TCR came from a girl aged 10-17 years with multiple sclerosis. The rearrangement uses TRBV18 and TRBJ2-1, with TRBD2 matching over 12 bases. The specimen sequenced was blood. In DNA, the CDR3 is TGTGCCAGCTCACCCCTGGAACTAGCGGGGGGCAATGAGCAGTTCTTC. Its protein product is CASSPLELAGGNEQFF.